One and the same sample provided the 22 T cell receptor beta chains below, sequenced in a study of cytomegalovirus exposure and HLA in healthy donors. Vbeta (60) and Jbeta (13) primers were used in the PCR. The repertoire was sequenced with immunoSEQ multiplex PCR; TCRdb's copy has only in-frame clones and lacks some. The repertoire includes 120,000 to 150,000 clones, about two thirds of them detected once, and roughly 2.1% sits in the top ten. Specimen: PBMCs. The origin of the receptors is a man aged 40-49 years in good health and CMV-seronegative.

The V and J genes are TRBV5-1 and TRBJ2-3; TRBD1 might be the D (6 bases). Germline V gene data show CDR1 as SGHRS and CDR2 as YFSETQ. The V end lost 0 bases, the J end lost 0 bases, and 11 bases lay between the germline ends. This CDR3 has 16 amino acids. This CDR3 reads CASSLVQGASTDTQYF. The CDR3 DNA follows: TGCGCCAGCAGCTTGGTACAGGGAGCTAGCACAGATACGCAGTATTTT.

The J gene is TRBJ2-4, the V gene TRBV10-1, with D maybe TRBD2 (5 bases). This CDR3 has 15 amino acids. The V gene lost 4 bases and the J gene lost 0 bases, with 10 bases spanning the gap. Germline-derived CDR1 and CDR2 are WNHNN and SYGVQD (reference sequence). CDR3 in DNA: TGCGCCAGCAGTGGAGGGTCCCTAGCCAAAAACATTCAGTACTTC. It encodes CASSGGSLAKNIQYF.

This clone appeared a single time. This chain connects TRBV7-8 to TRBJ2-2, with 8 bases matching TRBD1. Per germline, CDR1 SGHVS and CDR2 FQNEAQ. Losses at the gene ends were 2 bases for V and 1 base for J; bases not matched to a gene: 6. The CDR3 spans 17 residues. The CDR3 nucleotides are TGTGCCAGCAGCTTACCGATAGACAGGGGGAACACCGGGGAGCTGTTTTTT. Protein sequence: CASSLPIDRGNTGELFF.

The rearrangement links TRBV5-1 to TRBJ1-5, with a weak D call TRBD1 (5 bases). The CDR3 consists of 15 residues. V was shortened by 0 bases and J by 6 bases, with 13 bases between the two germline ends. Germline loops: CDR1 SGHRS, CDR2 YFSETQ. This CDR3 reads CASSLDGRASQPQHF. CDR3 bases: TGCGCCAGCAGCTTGGACGGCAGGGCCAGTCAGCCCCAGCATTTT. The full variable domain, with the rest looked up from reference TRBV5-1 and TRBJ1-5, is KAGVTQTPRYLIKTRGQQVTLSCSPISGHRSVSWYQQTPGQGLQFLFEYFSETQRNKGNFPGRFSGRQFSNSRSEMNVSTLELGDSALYLCASSLDGRASQPQHFGDGTRLSIL.

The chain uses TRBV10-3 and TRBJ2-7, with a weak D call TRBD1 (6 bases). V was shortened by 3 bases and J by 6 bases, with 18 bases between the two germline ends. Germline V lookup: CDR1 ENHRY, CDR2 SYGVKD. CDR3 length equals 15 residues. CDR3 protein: CAISDTAGARGEQYF. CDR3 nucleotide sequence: TGTGCCATCAGTGATACCGCAGGGGCCAGGGGCGAGCAGTACTTC.

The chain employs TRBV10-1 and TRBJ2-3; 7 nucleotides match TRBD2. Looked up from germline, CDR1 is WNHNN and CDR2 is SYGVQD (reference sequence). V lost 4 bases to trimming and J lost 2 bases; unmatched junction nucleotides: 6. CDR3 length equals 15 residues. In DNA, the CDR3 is TGCGCCAGCAGTGGGGCGGGAGCTGACACAGATACGCAGTATTTT. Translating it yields CASSGAGADTDTQYF.

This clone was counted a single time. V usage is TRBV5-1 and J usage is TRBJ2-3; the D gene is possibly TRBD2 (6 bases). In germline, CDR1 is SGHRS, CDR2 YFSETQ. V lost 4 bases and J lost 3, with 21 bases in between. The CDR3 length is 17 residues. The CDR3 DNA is TGCGCCAGCAGCCGGAGGGGCAGCCAGGAGCGTACAGATACGCAGTATTTT. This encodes CASSRRGSQERTDTQYF.

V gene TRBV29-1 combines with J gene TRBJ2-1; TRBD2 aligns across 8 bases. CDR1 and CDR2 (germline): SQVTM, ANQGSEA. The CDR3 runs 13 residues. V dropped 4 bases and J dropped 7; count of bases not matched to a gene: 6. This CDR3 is CSVGRRGDNEQFF. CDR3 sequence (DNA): TGCAGCGTTGGGAGGCGGGGGGATAATGAGCAGTTCTTC.

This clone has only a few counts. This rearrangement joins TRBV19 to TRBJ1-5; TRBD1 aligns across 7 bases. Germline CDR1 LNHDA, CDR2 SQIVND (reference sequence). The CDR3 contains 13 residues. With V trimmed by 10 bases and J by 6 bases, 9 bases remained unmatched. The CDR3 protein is CATTGVGFQPQHF. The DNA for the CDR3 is TGTGCCACCACAGGGGTGGGTTTTCAGCCCCAGCATTTT.

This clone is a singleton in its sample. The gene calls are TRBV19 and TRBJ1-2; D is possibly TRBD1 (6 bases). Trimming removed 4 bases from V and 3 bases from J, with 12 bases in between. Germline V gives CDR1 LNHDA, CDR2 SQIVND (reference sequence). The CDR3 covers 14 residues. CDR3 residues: CASSSSTGDYGYTF. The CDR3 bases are TGTGCCAGTAGTAGCTCGACAGGAGACTATGGCTACACCTTC.

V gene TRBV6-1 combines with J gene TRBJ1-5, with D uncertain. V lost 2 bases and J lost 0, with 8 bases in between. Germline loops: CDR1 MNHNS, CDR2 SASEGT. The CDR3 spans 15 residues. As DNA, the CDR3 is TGTGCCAGCAGTGAATTGAGGAATAGCAATCAGCCCCAGCATTTT. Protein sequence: CASSELRNSNQPQHF.

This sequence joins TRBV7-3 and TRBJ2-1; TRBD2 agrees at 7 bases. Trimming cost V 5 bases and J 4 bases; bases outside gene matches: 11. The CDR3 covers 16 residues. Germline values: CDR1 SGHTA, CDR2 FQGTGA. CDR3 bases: TGTGCCAGCAGCAAAGGGGCTCCCGGGGGGTACAATGAGCAGTTCTTC. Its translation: CASSKGAPGGYNEQFF.

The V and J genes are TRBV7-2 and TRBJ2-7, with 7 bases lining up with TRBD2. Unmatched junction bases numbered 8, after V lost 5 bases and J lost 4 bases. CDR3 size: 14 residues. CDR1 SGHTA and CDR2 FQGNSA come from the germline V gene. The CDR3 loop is CASSLGLSPYEQYF. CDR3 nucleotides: TGTGCCAGCAGCCTGGGACTATCCCCATACGAGCAGTACTTC.

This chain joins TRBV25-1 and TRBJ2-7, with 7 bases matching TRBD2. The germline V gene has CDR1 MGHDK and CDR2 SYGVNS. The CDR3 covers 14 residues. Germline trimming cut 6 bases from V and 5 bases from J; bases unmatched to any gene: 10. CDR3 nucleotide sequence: TGTGCCAGCAGGGCCGGCGGGAGTCCCCACGAGCAGTACTTC. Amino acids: CASRAGGSPHEQYF.

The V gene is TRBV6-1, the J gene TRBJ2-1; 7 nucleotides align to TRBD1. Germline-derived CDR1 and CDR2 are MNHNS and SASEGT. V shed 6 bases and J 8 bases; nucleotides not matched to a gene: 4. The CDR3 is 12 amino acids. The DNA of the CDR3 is TGTGCCAGCAGACTAGGGGGCGATGAGCAGTTCTTC. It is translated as CASRLGGDEQFF.

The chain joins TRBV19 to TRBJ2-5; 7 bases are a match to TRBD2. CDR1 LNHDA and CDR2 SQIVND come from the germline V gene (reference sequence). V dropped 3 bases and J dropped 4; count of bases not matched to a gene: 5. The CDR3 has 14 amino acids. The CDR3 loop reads CASSIRGGRETQYF. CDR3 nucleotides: TGTGCCAGTAGTATTCGGGGAGGGAGAGAGACCCAGTACTTC.

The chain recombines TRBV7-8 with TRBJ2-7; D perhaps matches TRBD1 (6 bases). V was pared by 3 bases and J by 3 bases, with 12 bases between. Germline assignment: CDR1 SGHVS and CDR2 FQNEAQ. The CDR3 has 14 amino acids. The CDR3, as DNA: TGTGCCAGCAGCTTGGTAGCAGGGGTCTACGAGCAGTACTTC. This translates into CASSLVAGVYEQYF.

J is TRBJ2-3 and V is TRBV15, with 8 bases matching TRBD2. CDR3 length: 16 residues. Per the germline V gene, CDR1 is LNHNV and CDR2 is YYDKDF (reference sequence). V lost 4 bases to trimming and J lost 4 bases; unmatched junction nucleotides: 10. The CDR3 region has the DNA TGTGCCACCAGCACGCGGGGGGCAGGGGCCGCAGATACGCAGTATTTT. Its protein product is CATSTRGAGAADTQYF.

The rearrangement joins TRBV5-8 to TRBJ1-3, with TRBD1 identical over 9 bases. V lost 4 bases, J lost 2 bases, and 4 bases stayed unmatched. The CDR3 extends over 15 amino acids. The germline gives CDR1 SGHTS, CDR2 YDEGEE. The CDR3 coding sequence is TGTGCCAGCAGCCCCGGGACAGGGCCTGGAAACACCATATATTTT. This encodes CASSPGTGPGNTIYF.

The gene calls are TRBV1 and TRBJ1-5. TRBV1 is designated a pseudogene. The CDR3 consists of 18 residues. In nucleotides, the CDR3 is TGCACCAGCAGCCAAGATCCAAAGGGCGGGGGATGCAATCAGCCCCAGCATTTT. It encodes CTSSQDPKGGGCNQPQHF.

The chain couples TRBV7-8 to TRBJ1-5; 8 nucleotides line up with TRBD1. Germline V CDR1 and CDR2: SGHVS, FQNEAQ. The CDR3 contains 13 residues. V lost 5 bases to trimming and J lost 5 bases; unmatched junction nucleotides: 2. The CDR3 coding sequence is TGTGCCAGCAGCGAGGGACAGGATCAGCCCCAGCATTTT. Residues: CASSEGQDQPQHF. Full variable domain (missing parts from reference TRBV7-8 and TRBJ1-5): GAGVSQSPRYKVAKRGQDVALRCDPISGHVSLFWYQQALGQGPEFLTYFQNEAQLDKSGLPSDRFFAERPEGSVSTLKIQRTQQEDSAVYLCASSEGQDQPQHFGDGTRLSIL.

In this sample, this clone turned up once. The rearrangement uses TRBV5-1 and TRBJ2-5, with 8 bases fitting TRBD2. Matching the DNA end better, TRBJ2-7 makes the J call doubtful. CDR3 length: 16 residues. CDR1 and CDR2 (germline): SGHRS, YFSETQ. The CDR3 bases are TGCGCCAGCAGCTTGGTTTTTAGCGGGACATCCTACGAGCAGTACTTC. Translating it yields CASSLVFSGTSYEQYF.